This TCR beta chain is drawn from a study of cytomegalovirus exposure and HLA in healthy donors. Researchers ran the PCR with 60 Vbeta and 13 Jbeta primers. The repertoire was sequenced with immunoSEQ multiplex PCR; TCRdb's copy has only in-frame clones and lacks some. The data contain 100,000 to 150,000 clones, around two thirds of them singletons. The ends were cut back, 8 bases at V and 2 bases at J, with 15 bases in the middle. This CDR3 contains 14 residues. Germline loops: CDR1 MDHEN, CDR2 SYDVKM. The sequencing sample was made of PBMCs. The V gene is TRBV28, the J gene TRBJ1-2, with D possibly TRBD1 on 6 matching bases. This sequence was found in a woman between 40 and 50 years old in good health and CMV-seronegative. CDR3 region: CASGQTLLNYGYTF. The CDR3 bases are TGTGCCAGCGGACAGACCCTCTTAAACTATGGCTACACCTTC.